This TCR beta chain was captured by sequencing in a study of OX40 agonist ivuxolimab in advanced cancers. The wider study: Every patient in dose escalation had hepatocellular carcinoma, melanoma, renal cell or head and neck cancer. Notes on the study in general: By week 6 at 0.1 to 3.0 mg/kg, blood CD4+ and CD8+ T cells had expanded clonally.

On this clone itself: Its target is not known.

Produced via immunoSEQ multiplex PCR; TCRdb's table is partial and in-frame only. The sample consists of 25,000 to 30,000 clones, about 87% of them appearing once. The germline CDR1 and CDR2 sequences are MNHEY and SMNVEV (reference sequence). The length of the CDR3 is 13 residues. The V end lost 3 bases, the J end lost 1 base, and 7 bases lay between the germline ends. The clonotype comes from an adult with an advanced solid tumor such as melanoma, head and neck, liver or kidney cancer. The sample consisted of CD4+ or CD8+ T cells sorted from blood, taken in a trial of the OX40 agonist ivuxolimab. The chain couples TRBV27 to TRBJ2-7; D unclear. CDR3 loop: CASSFGRSYEQYF. As DNA, the CDR3 is TGTGCCAGCAGTTTTGGCAGGTCCTACGAGCAGTACTTC.